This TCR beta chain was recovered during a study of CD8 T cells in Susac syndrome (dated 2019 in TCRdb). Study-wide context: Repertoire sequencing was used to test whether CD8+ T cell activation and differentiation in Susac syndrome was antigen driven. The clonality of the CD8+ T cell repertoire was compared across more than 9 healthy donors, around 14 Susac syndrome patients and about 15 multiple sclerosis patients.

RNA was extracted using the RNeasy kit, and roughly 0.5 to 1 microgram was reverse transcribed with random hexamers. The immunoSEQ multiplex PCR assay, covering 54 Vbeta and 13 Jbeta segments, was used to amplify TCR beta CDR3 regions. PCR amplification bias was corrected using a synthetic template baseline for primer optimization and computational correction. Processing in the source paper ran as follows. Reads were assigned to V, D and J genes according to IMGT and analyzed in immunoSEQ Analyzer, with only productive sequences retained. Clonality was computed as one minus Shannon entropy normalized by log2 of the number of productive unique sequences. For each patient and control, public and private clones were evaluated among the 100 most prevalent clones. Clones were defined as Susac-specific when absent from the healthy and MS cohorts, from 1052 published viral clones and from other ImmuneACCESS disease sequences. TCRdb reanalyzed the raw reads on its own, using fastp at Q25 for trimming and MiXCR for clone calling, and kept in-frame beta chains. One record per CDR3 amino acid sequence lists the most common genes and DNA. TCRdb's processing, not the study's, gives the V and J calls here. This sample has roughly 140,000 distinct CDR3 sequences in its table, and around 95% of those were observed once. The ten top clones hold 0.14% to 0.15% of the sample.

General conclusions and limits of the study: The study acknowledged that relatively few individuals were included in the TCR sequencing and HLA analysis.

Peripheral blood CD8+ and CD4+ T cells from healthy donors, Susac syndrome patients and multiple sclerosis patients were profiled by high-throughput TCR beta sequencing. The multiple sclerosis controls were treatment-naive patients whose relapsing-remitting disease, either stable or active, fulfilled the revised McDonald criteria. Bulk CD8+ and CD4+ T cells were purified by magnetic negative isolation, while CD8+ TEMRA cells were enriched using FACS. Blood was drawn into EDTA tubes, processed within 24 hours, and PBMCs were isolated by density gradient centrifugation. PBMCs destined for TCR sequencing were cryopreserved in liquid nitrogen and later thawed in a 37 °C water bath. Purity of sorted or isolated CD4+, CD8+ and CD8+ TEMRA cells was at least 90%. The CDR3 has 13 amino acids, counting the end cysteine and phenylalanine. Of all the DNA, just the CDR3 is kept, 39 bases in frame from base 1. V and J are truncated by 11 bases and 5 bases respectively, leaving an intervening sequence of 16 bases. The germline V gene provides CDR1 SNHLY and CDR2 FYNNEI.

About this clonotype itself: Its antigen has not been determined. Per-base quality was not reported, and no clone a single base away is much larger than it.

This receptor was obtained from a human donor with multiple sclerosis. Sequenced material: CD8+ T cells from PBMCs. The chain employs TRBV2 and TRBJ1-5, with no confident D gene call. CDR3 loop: CASSPGRYQPQHF. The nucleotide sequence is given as TGTGCCTCAAGTCCGGGTCGTTATCAGCCCCAGCATTTT.